These 29 T cell receptor beta chains came from one sample sequenced in a study of T cell repertoires in ileal Crohn's disease. The method was immunoSEQ multiplex PCR; TCRdb's version includes in-frame clones alone and lacks a portion of them. The sample has hundreds of clones, roughly 87% seen once; the top ten hold roughly 6.1%. Sequenced material: ileal tissue. These receptors were obtained from an adult with Crohn's disease.

J is TRBJ2-3 and V is TRBV6-5, with D possibly TRBD2 on 5 matching bases. This CDR3 contains 15 residues. Germline lookup yields CDR1 MNHEY and CDR2 SVGAGI. Trimming took 2 bases from V and 0 from J, leaving 9 bases between them. The CDR3 DNA is TGTGCCAGCAGTTACCCGGGGTCTAGCACAGATACGCAGTATTTT. Its protein is CASSYPGSSTDTQYF.

The chain combines TRBV4-3 with TRBJ2-7; the D gene is possibly TRBD2 (6 bases). V was cut by 0 bases and J by 2 bases, with 14 bases left in between. This CDR3 spans 16 amino acids. Per the germline V gene, CDR1 is LGHNA and CDR2 is YSLEER. Here the CDR3 DNA reads TGCGCCAGCAGCCAAGATGCGCGCGGAGGGGCCTACGAGCAGTACTTC. Translation gives CASSQDARGGAYEQYF.

V is TRBV27 and J is TRBJ1-1; D may be TRBD1 (5 bases). This CDR3 has 18 residues. V lost 6 bases to trimming and J lost 5 bases, with 28 bases between them. The V gene's germline CDR1 is MNHEY and CDR2 SMNVEV (reference sequence). The CDR3 loop reads CASRPTDLVWGGATEAFF. The CDR3 coding sequence is TGTGCCAGCAGGCCAACGGACTTGGTTTGGGGGGGAGCGACTGAAGCTTTCTTT.

In DNA, the CDR3 is TGCGCCAGCCGACTACTAGCGGGGGTATCAGATACGCAGTATTTT. This gives the protein CASRLLAGVSDTQYF. The chain carries TRBV5-1 and TRBJ2-3, with 11 bases fitting TRBD2. With V trimmed by 7 bases and J by 4 bases, 8 bases remained unmatched. The CDR3 covers 15 residues. Germline lookup yields CDR1 SGHRS and CDR2 YFSETQ.

The chain is built from TRBV19 and TRBJ2-7, with a tentative D call TRBD2 (7 bases). The germline V and J ends were trimmed by 8 bases and 4 bases, with 15 bases remaining between them. Germline assignment: CDR1 LNHDA and CDR2 SQIVND (reference sequence). The CDR3 consists of 13 residues. For the CDR3, the DNA is TGTGCCAGTTCGAGGGGGGGGCTTTACGAGCAGTACTTC. Its protein is CASSRGGLYEQYF.

The chain links TRBV27 to TRBJ2-4; tentative D call: TRBD1 (5 bases). This CDR3 spans 15 amino acids. In germline, CDR1 is MNHEY, CDR2 SMNVEV (reference sequence). With 3 bases removed from V and 0 bases from J, the gap between germline ends came to 9 bases. For the CDR3, the DNA is TGTGCCAGCAGTTTGTCAGGGCTAGCCAAAAACATTCAGTACTTC. Protein sequence: CASSLSGLAKNIQYF.

V usage is TRBV5-1 and J usage is TRBJ1-1; TRBD1 is a possible D gene (5 bases). Trimming left V 0 bases short and J 2 bases short, with 14 bases between. The CDR3 consists of 16 residues. In germline, CDR1 is SGHRS, CDR2 YFSETQ. CDR3 sequence (DNA): TGCGCCAGCAGCTTGGCGGCGGGACTTACCAACACTGAAGCTTTCTTT. It encodes CASSLAAGLTNTEAFF.

This chain joins TRBV7-2 and TRBJ2-7; a possible D gene is TRBD2 (7 bases). The V end was cut by 2 bases, the J end by 1 base, with 12 bases between. The CDR3 consists of 15 residues. The germline CDR1 and CDR2 sequences are SGHTA and FQGNSA. The CDR3, as DNA: TGTGCCAGCAGCTTATGGGGGGGCGGGTCCTACGAGCAGTACTTC. Protein product: CASSLWGGGSYEQYF.

This clone was recorded a few times. The gene calls are TRBV7-9 and TRBJ2-1; possibly TRBD2 for D (6 bases). The CDR3 has 16 amino acids. Germline CDR1 is SEHNR and CDR2 is FQNEAQ (reference sequence). Trimming took off 1 base at V and 8 bases at J, with 18 bases between the two ends. CDR3 sequence (DNA): TGTGCCAGCAGCTTAGAAGGCGGGGTAAGCCGCCATGAGCAGTTCTTC. This codes for CASSLEGGVSRHEQFF.

The chain employs TRBV7-8 and TRBJ2-1; TRBD1 is a possible D gene (5 bases). Trimming removed 2 bases from V and 5 bases from J, with 16 bases in between. CDR3 length: 16 residues. Germline V gene sequence: CDR1 SGHVS, CDR2 FQNEAQ. This CDR3 is CASSLQARVSNNEQFF. The CDR3 coding sequence is TGTGCCAGCAGCTTACAGGCCAGGGTGAGCAACAATGAGCAGTTCTTC.

This rearrangement joins TRBV7-2 to TRBJ1-1, with 9 nucleotides matching TRBD1. Germline V lookup: CDR1 SGHTA, CDR2 FQGNSA. The CDR3 has 15 amino acids. Trimming removed 1 base from V and 0 bases from J; junction bases left unmatched: 0. The CDR3 region is CASSLDRGLNTEAFF. CDR3 coding DNA: TGTGCCAGCAGCTTAGACAGGGGGCTGAACACTGAAGCTTTCTTT. The full variable domain, rest sourced from reference TRBV7-2 and TRBJ1-1, is GAGVSQSPSNKVTEKGKDVELRCDPISGHTALYWYRQSLGQGLEFLIYFQGNSAPDKSGLPSDRFSAERTGGSVSTLTIQRTQQEDSAVYLCASSLDRGLNTEAFFGQGTRLTVV.

This chain connects TRBV28 to TRBJ1-1; perhaps TRBD1 as D (6 bases). The CDR3 loop spans 14 amino acids. The germline CDR1 and CDR2 sequences are MDHEN and SYDVKM. Between the trimmed V and J ends, which lost 9 bases and 2 bases, there was a span of 16 bases. The CDR3 region is CASRFGGGNTEAFF. CDR3 DNA sequence: TGTGCCAGTCGGTTTGGGGGCGGTAACACTGAAGCTTTCTTT.

This chain uses TRBV27 with TRBJ2-5, with TRBD2 as a possible D gene (5 bases). Trimming cost V 3 bases and J 5 bases, with 7 bases left between them. The germline CDR1 and CDR2 sequences are MNHEY and SMNVEV (reference sequence). This CDR3 is built from 12 residues. CDR3 in DNA: TGTGCCAGCAGTTTCCGAGGGGAGACCCAGTACTTC. Protein: CASSFRGETQYF.

On this clone: Other nucleotide sequences from this sample produce the same CDR3. This chain joins TRBV4-1 and TRBJ2-1; 8 nucleotides match TRBD2. Trimming cost V 1 base and J 4 bases; bases outside gene matches: 6. In germline, CDR1 is MGHRA, CDR2 YSYEKL. The CDR3 is 16 amino acids. This chain's CDR3 is CASSQGRGGRYNEQFF. The CDR3 DNA is TGCGCCAGCAGCCAAGGGAGGGGCGGGAGGTACAATGAGCAGTTCTTC.

This sequence joins TRBV13 and TRBJ1-2; D is unresolved. From germline, CDR1 is PRHDT and CDR2 FYEKMQ (reference sequence). Trimming stripped 6 bases from V and 3 bases from J, with 8 bases between. The CDR3 runs to 12 residues. CDR3 coding DNA: TGTGCCAGCAGATCGGCGGACTATGGCTACACCTTC. Translating gives CASRSADYGYTF.

The chain is built from TRBV9 and TRBJ2-2, with D unclear. The V end lost 0 bases, the J end lost 4 bases, and 10 bases lay between the germline ends. Germline V gene lookup returns CDR1 SGDLS and CDR2 YYNGEE. This CDR3 comprises 15 residues. The CDR3 DNA is TGTGCCAGCAGCGTAGGGTTGGCTTCCACCGGGGAGCTGTTTTTT. Residues: CASSVGLASTGELFF.

The chain carries TRBV5-6 and TRBJ1-2; 12 bases align to TRBD1. The germline V gene has CDR1 SGHDT and CDR2 YYEEEE. The ends lost 6 bases at V and 0 bases at J; junction bases unmatched: 15. This CDR3 is built from 19 residues. For the CDR3, the DNA is TGTGCCAGCAACCCCCTCGGTGGATGGGACAGGGGGCCTAACTATGGCTACACCTTC. The encoded protein is CASNPLGGWDRGPNYGYTF.

This clone was detected only once. The gene calls are TRBV6-4 and TRBJ2-3; 8 bases align to TRBD2. The V segment lost 6 bases and the J segment 6 bases; nucleotides outside the gene matches: 11. Germline V gene sequence: CDR1 MRHNA, CDR2 SNTAGT. This CDR3 spans 15 amino acids. DNA of the CDR3: TGTGCCAGCAGCCCGACTAGCGCCCAGGGGGATACGCAGTATTTT. Translating gives CASSPTSAQGDTQYF.

This chain links TRBV4-3 with TRBJ2-4; D perhaps matches TRBD1 (6 bases). Germline V gene sequence: CDR1 LGHNA, CDR2 YSLEER. This CDR3 is built from 15 residues. V lost 3 bases, J lost 5 bases, and 14 bases lay in between. The CDR3 loop reads CASSQDTGHQNIQYF. The DNA for the CDR3 is TGCGCCAGCAGCCAGGATACGGGACACCAAAACATTCAGTACTTC.

About this clone: This specimen includes other DNA sequences encoding the same CDR3. The chain employs TRBV5-4 and TRBJ2-5; perhaps TRBD2 as D (6 bases). V lost 1 base to trimming and J lost 4 bases, with 11 bases between them. Germline-derived CDR1 and CDR2 are SGHNT and YYREEE (reference sequence). The CDR3 has 14 residues. For the CDR3, the DNA is TGTGCCAGCAGCTTGCTGGGGGGAAGAGAGACCCAGTACTTC. It translates to CASSLLGGRETQYF.

This rearrangement joins TRBV27 to TRBJ1-4; D perhaps matches TRBD1 (5 bases). This CDR3 comprises 15 residues. V was cut by 7 bases and J by 7 bases, with 19 bases left in between. Germline values: CDR1 MNHEY, CDR2 SMNVEV (reference sequence). In DNA, the CDR3 is TGTGCCAGCACTTCACTTGGGGGGGTGAGTGAAAAACTGTTTTTT. Protein sequence: CASTSLGGVSEKLFF. Full variable domain (outside the CDR3, taken from reference TRBV27 and TRBJ1-4): EAQVTQNPRYLITVTGKKLTVTCSQNMNHEYMSWYRQDPGLGLRQIYYSMNVEVTDKGDVPEGYKVSRKEKRNFPLILESPSPNQTSLYFCASTSLGGVSEKLFFGSGTQLSVL.

The gene calls are TRBV9 and TRBJ1-1, with TRBD1 as a possible D gene (5 bases). The length of the CDR3 is 17 residues. The V gene lost 5 bases and the J gene lost 0 bases, with 20 bases spanning the gap. Germline V gene data show CDR1 as SGDLS and CDR2 as YYNGEE. This chain's CDR3 is CASSRRGEGYMNTEAFF. The DNA of the CDR3 is TGTGCCAGCAGTAGGAGGGGAGAGGGTTACATGAACACTGAAGCTTTCTTT.

This clone appeared once. The V gene is TRBV10-3, the J gene TRBJ1-4; 8 nucleotides align to TRBD1. Germline CDR1 and CDR2: ENHRY and SYGVKD. The CDR3 is 13 residues long. V lost 10 bases and J lost 7; bases outside the gene matches: 8. DNA for the CDR3: TGTGCCACCCGAGGACAGGGAGGTGAAAAACTGTTTTTT. Amino acids: CATRGQGGEKLFF.

This clone was counted only a few times. The CDR3 DNA reads TGTGCCAGCAGCGGTCCAGCGGGGGGCCCTACCAACTACGAGCAGTACTTC. It yields the protein CASSGPAGGPTNYEQYF. V and J are TRBV11-2 and TRBJ2-7, with 9 bases fitting TRBD2. J was trimmed by 3 bases and V by 5 bases; bases with no gene match: 14. The CDR3 has 17 residues. Germline V gene data show CDR1 as SGHAT and CDR2 as FQNNGV.

The J gene is TRBJ2-1, the V gene TRBV6-4; D remains ambiguous. The CDR3 length is 14 residues. CDR1 and CDR2 from the germline V gene are MRHNA and SNTAGT. V lost 4 bases to trimming and J lost 8 bases, with 15 bases between them. In DNA form, the CDR3 reads TGTGCCAGCAGTGCAGAACTGGAGAGAGATGAGCAGTTCTTC. It codes for CASSAELERDEQFF.

This clone was observed a single time. The chain has TRBV10-2 and TRBJ2-1; 8 bases agree with TRBD1. Germline V gene lookup returns CDR1 WSHSY and CDR2 SAAADI. The CDR3 spans 14 residues. V was clipped by 5 bases and J by 4 bases; unmatched bases: 4. The CDR3 loop reads CASSLTGGYNEQFF. CDR3 nucleotide sequence: TGCGCCAGCAGTCTCACAGGGGGGTACAATGAGCAGTTCTTC.

This chain connects TRBV5-6 to TRBJ1-6; D remains ambiguous. Trimming removed 2 bases from V and 0 bases from J, with 6 bases in between. Germline V CDR1 and CDR2: SGHDT, YYEEEE. The CDR3 consists of 15 residues. CDR3 DNA: TGTGCCAGCAGCTTCGGTAGCTCCTATAATTCACCCCTCCACTTT. Its translation is CASSFGSSYNSPLHF.

This chain connects TRBV7-8 to TRBJ1-6; D gene uncertain. Germline-derived CDR1 and CDR2 are SGHVS and FQNEAQ. The V and J ends lost 3 bases and 7 bases respectively, with 4 bases between them. The CDR3 is made up of 12 amino acids. The CDR3 loop is CASSFRNSPLHF. The CDR3, as DNA: TGTGCCAGCAGCTTTCGGAATTCACCCCTCCACTTT.

The chain combines TRBV28 with TRBJ1-1, with 9 positions matching TRBD1. CDR3 length: 18 residues. The germline V gene has CDR1 MDHEN and CDR2 SYDVKM. V lost 5 bases to trimming and J lost 5 bases; unmatched junction nucleotides: 18. The CDR3 sequence: CASSTPGTGWHRGTEAFF. CDR3 nucleotides: TGTGCCAGCAGTACCCCCGGGACAGGGTGGCATCGGGGAACTGAAGCTTTCTTT. Full variable domain (remainder filled in from reference TRBV28 and TRBJ1-1): DVKVTQSSRYLVKRTGEKVFLECVQDMDHENMFWYRQDPGLGLRLIYFSYDVKMKEKGDIPEGYSVSREKKERFSLILESASTNQTSMYLCASSTPGTGWHRGTEAFFGQGTRLTVV.